A selection of T cell receptor beta chains follows, all from one sample in a study of CD8+CD57+ T cells in acquired aplastic anemia. TCRdb re-derived calls from the reads in MiXCR, one entry per CDR3 protein. This table has roughly 130,000 distinct CDR3 sequences, 48% appearing once. Source material: sorted CD4+, CD8+, or CD8+CD57+ T cells (not recorded which) from PBMCs. All receptors come from a human donor in good health, serving as a control. CDR3s include the opening cysteine and the closing phenylalanine or tryptophan. The D gene is left open where the match is weak. Expanded clones get a size class; other rows say once, few or many, or leave the size out.

cdr3_nt cdr3_aa cdr3_length j_call v_call clone_size d_call
TGTGCCAGCAGCTCACCCGGGCGGACTAGCGGGGGGTACGAGCAGTACTTC CASSSPGRTSGGYEQYF 17 TRBJ2-7 TRBV5-4 many TRBD2
TGTGCCAGCACCGGACTCAACACCGGGGAGCCGTTTTTT CASTGLNTGEPFF 13 TRBJ2-2 TRBV25-1 once .
TGTGCCAGCAGCCTCGGACCTGGGGCCAACGTCCTGACTTTC CASSLGPGANVLTF 14 TRBJ2-6 TRBV14 once .
TGCAGTGCTAGAAGACAGCCAGAGATGAACACTGAAGCTTTCTTT CSARRQPEMNTEAFF 15 TRBJ1-1 TRBV20-1 many .
TGCGCCAGCAGCCGAAACCCGAGGGGTGAAAAACTGTTTTTT CASSRNPRGEKLFF 14 TRBJ1-4 TRBV4-1 many .
TGCAGCGTTGATGGGTGGGGGGAGGGCAATGAGCAGTTCTTC CSVDGWGEGNEQFF 14 TRBJ2-1 TRBV29-1 . TRBD2
TGTGCCAGCAGTGAGAGCCAAACCGGGACAGTGTATGGCTACACCTTC CASSESQTGTVYGYTF 16 TRBJ1-2 TRBV25-1 . TRBD1
TGTGCCAGTACGTTAGCGGGGGGGCCAGGGGAGACCCAGTACTTC CASTLAGGPGETQYF 15 TRBJ2-5 TRBV19 . TRBD2
TGTGCCAGCAGCCCAACGCCAGGGGCCACCTACGAACAGTACTTC CASSPTPGATYEQYF 15 TRBJ2-7 TRBV9 . .
TGTGCCACCAGTGATTTGAATCCGTTAGCGGGAATCCCAGATACGCAGTATTTT CATSDLNPLAGIPDTQYF 18 TRBJ2-3 TRBV24-1 . TRBD2
TGTGCCACCAGCAGAGTATTGGGGACAGGGGAGTTCTTC CATSRVLGTGEFF 13 TRBJ2-1 TRBV15 once TRBD1
TGTGCCAGCAAGTCCCCGACGGCGTACAATGAGCAGTTCTTC CASKSPTAYNEQFF 14 TRBJ2-1 TRBV2 few .
TGCAGTGCTAGAGCCCACACCATATATTTT CSARAHTIYF 10 TRBJ1-3 TRBV20-1 . .
TGTGCCAGCAGCTCCGAGACAGCTTTCAATTCACCCTTCCACTTT CASSSETAFNSPFHF 15 TRBJ1-6 TRBV11-2 . .
TGTGCCAGCACTACGGGGAATCTGGCCACAGATACGCAGTATTTT CASTTGNLATDTQYF 15 TRBJ2-3 TRBV3-1 many .
TGTGCCAGTAGGAGGGGACAGGGTACCACTGAAGCTTTCTTT CASRRGQGTTEAFF 14 TRBJ1-1 TRBV19 many TRBD1
TGTGCCAGTAGTTCCCAGGGAGGGAGCACTGAAGCTTTCTTT CASSSQGGSTEAFF 14 TRBJ1-1 TRBV19 . .
TGTGCCAGCAGACAGAGCGTAGGGCCGGGCACAGATACGCAGTATTTT CASRQSVGPGTDTQYF 16 TRBJ2-3 TRBV11-2 . .
TGTGCCAGCAGTGGACACACTGAAGCTTTCTTT CASSGHTEAFF 11 TRBJ1-1 TRBV2 . .
TGTGCCAGCAGCCAAGGTCCTAGCGGCGGCGGCCAAGGCGGGACCCAGTACTTC CASSQGPSGGGQGGTQYF 18 TRBJ2-5 TRBV4-2 many TRBD2
TGCAGCGTTGAACAGCCCGCTTACTCTGGGGCCAACGTCCTGACTTTC CSVEQPAYSGANVLTF 16 TRBJ2-6 TRBV29-1 many .
TGTGCCAGCAGGCACAGGGGGTCCTACGAGCAGTGCTTC CASRHRGSYEQCF 13 TRBJ2-7 TRBV7-7 . TRBD1
TGTGCCAGCAGGAAACTAGCGGGGACCAATGAGCAGCTCTTC CASRKLAGTNEQLF 14 TRBJ2-1 TRBV2 . TRBD2
TGTGCCAGCAGTTACTCCCCGGGGGCGCAGGGCTACACCTTC CASSYSPGAQGYTF 14 TRBJ1-2 TRBV6-5 many .
TGTGCCACCAGTGATTTGCGGCCAGGGAGGACCGGGGAGCTGTTTTTT CATSDLRPGRTGELFF 16 TRBJ2-2 TRBV24-1 once .
TGTGCCAGCAGCTTGAACACGGAGAACTATGGCTACACCTTC CASSLNTENYGYTF 14 TRBJ1-2 TRBV5-4 many .
TGTGCCAGTAGCTCGGACACCCCAGGGACCCAGTACTTC CASSSDTPGTQYF 13 TRBJ2-5 TRBV7-6 once .
TGCGCCAGCAGCCTCAATAACGGGAGAGGGACTTATAGTGAAAAACTGTTTTTT CASSLNNGRGTYSEKLFF 18 TRBJ1-4 TRBV4-1 many .
TGTGCCAGCAGCTCCCTACCAGGGAACACTGAAGCTTTCTTT CASSSLPGNTEAFF 14 TRBJ1-1 TRBV13 . .
TGTGCCGGCAGTGAAGGGACGGGGAGCTATGGCTACACCTTC CAGSEGTGSYGYTF 14 TRBJ1-2 TRBV2 . .
TGTGCCAGCTCACTCTACGACCTCCTCACAGATCAGCCCCAGCATTTT CASSLYDLLTDQPQHF 16 TRBJ1-5 TRBV18 . .
TGTGCCAGCAGTTTAAGGGTCCAGCAGCCCCAGCATTTT CASSLRVQQPQHF 13 TRBJ1-5 TRBV27 . .
TGCAGTGCCCCATCGCCGGGACAGGGCTCCAGTTCACCCCTCCACTTT CSAPSPGQGSSSPLHF 16 TRBJ1-6 TRBV20-1 . TRBD1
TGCAGTGGTCGACTAGCGGGGTACTCCTACAATGAGCAGTTCTTC CSGRLAGYSYNEQFF 15 TRBJ2-1 TRBV20-1 . TRBD2
TGTGCCAGCAGCTCCGCCTCCCTAGCGGACGGATATACGCAGTATTTT CASSSASLADGYTQYF 16 TRBJ2-3 TRBV7-9 many TRBD2
TGTGCCAGTAGTTCTTCTAGCGGGAGCCAAGAGACCCAGTACTTC CASSSSSGSQETQYF 15 TRBJ2-5 TRBV19 . TRBD2
TGTGCCAGCAGCGAACCCCGGGCGTATACGCAGTATTTT CASSEPRAYTQYF 13 TRBJ2-3 TRBV2 many .
TGCAGTGCTAGCTTAGGCGGGTACGAGCAGTACTTC CSASLGGYEQYF 12 TRBJ2-7 TRBV20-1 many .
TGTGCCAGCTCACCACCGGGCGGGGGGGGCGGCACAGATACGCAGTATTTT CASSPPGGGGGTDTQYF 17 TRBJ2-3 TRBV18 . TRBD2
TGCAGTGCTGGAGAGCGGGGGCCTCTCAAAGATACGCAGTATTTT CSAGERGPLKDTQYF 15 TRBJ2-3 TRBV20-1 many TRBD2
TGTGCCACCAGCAGAGGGAGTTATGATACGCAGTATTTT CATSRGSYDTQYF 13 TRBJ2-3 TRBV15 few .
TGTGCCAGCAGCTCAAGTCCCCTACAGGGAAAAGGGGGAGAGCAGTACTTC CASSSSPLQGKGGEQYF 17 TRBJ2-7 TRBV11-2 . .
TGTGCCAGCAGCTCCAGCGGGACAGGAGAGTACGAGCAGTACTTC CASSSSGTGEYEQYF 15 TRBJ2-7 TRBV7-2 many .
TGTGCCAGCAGCTTAGGACAGGATTTCAATGAGCAGTTCTTC CASSLGQDFNEQFF 14 TRBJ2-1 TRBV7-6 many .